Listed below are T cell receptor beta chains from one sample, sequenced in a study of T-cell memory formation after mild COVID-19. TCRdb re-derived calls from the 5' RACE reads in MiXCR, one entry per CDR3 protein. The table has roughly 110,000 distinct CDR3 sequences, roughly 12% seen once. Sequencing was carried out using PBMCs or a T cell subset sorted from them (not recorded which). The receptors shown here come from an adult woman who had mild COVID-19 (a few samples of this study predate the infection). Cell type and time point are not known. The CDR3 runs from the conserved cysteine through the conserved F or W. The D gene is left open where the match is weak. The size field is filled for only some rows; it gives once, few, many or a size class.

D,J,V,size,DNA,CDR3
NA,TRBJ1-1,TRBV12-3/TRBV12-4,few,TGTGCCAGCAGTTTCGTGTCCGGGAACACTGAAGCTTTCTTT,CASSFVSGNTEAFF
NA,TRBJ2-2,TRBV7-9,many,TGTGCCAGCAGCCCGGCGCAGAAGAACACCGGGGAGCTGTTTTTT,CASSPAQKNTGELFF
NA,TRBJ2-7,TRBV27,few,TGTGCCAGCAGTTTTGGTGGCCCCTCTTCTAGCCCCGAGCAGTACTTC,CASSFGGPSSSPEQYF
TRBD2,TRBJ2-3,TRBV6-6,few,TGTGCCCGCAGCCCCTGGGAGGGGGGGAGCGGGAGGAGGACAGATACGCAGTATTTT,CARSPWEGGSGRRTDTQYF
NA,TRBJ1-1,TRBV4-1,NA,TGCGCCAGCAAATGGGGGCCCGAAAGCATGAACACTGAAGCTTTCTTT,CASKWGPESMNTEAFF
NA,TRBJ2-1,TRBV27,few,TGTGCCAGCAGTTTGATGTTAGCGGAGGGATACAATGAGCAGTTCTTC,CASSLMLAEGYNEQFF
NA,TRBJ2-1,TRBV7-2,few,TGTGCCAGCAGCTTAGACTATAGCTCCTACAATGAGCAGTTCTTC,CASSLDYSSYNEQFF
TRBD1,TRBJ2-1,TRBV20-1,NA,TGCAGTGCTCAAATTAGAGGACAGGGGTTCTACAATGAGCAGTTCTTC,CSAQIRGQGFYNEQFF
NA,TRBJ1-5,TRBV14,NA,TGTGCCAGCAGCCAAGAGGGAGGGAATCAGCCCCAGCATTTT,CASSQEGGNQPQHF
NA,TRBJ2-1,TRBV5-6,NA,TGTGCCAGCAGTCCCGCGGCGGACACAATGAACAGGGATGAGCAGTTCTTC,CASSPAADTMNRDEQFF
NA,TRBJ2-1,TRBV6-2/TRBV6-3,many,TGTGCCAGCAGTCGGCCCGCCGTCGACAGCACCAGGGTAACAATTGAGCAGTTCTTC,CASSRPAVDSTRVTIEQFF
NA,TRBJ1-1,TRBV12-3/TRBV12-4,few,TGTGCCAGCAGTTTCCCTCCAGGGGTTGACACTGAAGCTTTCTTT,CASSFPPGVDTEAFF
NA,TRBJ1-2,TRBV29-1,few,TGCAGCGTTGAAGATCAAGGGCGACAGCCCTATGGCTACACCTTC,CSVEDQGRQPYGYTF
NA,TRBJ1-2,TRBV7-9,NA,TGTGCCAGCAGCTTCGACAGCTATGGCTACACCTTC,CASSFDSYGYTF
TRBD2,TRBJ2-1,TRBV4-3,NA,TGCGCCAGCAGCCAAGATCCAGCGGGAGGGGATGAGCAGTTCTTC,CASSQDPAGGDEQFF
NA,TRBJ1-1,TRBV3-1,NA,TGTGCCAGCAGCCAAGAGGGAGTCTGGGAAGCTTTCTTT,CASSQEGVWEAFF
NA,TRBJ2-3,TRBV12-3/TRBV12-4,few,TGTGCCAGCAGTCAGTCGGCTACAGATACGCAGTATTTT,CASSQSATDTQYF
TRBD1,TRBJ2-1,TRBV30,few,TGTGCCGGGGACAGGGGTGGCAATGAGCAGTTCTTC,CAGDRGGNEQFF
NA,TRBJ1-2,TRBV7-9,few,TGTGCCAGCAGCTTAGAACTGTTAAGTAACTATGGCTACACCTTC,CASSLELLSNYGYTF
TRBD1,TRBJ2-1,TRBV5-1,NA,TGCGCCAGCAGCTTGACGGACAGGGTAAGGGCGAGCTCCTACAATGAGCAGTTCTTC,CASSLTDRVRASSYNEQFF
TRBD2,TRBJ2-1,TRBV7-9,NA,TGTGCCAGCAGCCCCTCCGTAGATAGCGGGAGGTCCTACAATGAGCAGTTCTTC,CASSPSVDSGRSYNEQFF
TRBD2,TRBJ2-7,TRBV7-6,many,TGTGCCAGCAGCTTAAGCGGGATCCAGATGGGAGGGCTTGAAGACGAGCAGTACTTC,CASSLSGIQMGGLEDEQYF
NA,TRBJ2-1,TRBV5-6,many,TGTGCCAGCAGCTCCTGGAGCTCCTACAATGAGCAGTTCTTC,CASSSWSSYNEQFF
NA,TRBJ1-1,TRBV7-9,few,TGTGCCAGCAGCCCACAGGGAGGAGCTTTCTTT,CASSPQGGAFF
NA,TRBJ2-7,TRBV20-1,NA,TGCAGTGTAAGTCCCGAGGGGAAGAGCGAGCAGTACTTC,CSVSPEGKSEQYF
NA,TRBJ1-2,TRBV4-1,few,TGCGCCAGCAGCCAGGAACCAGGGAATCCAAACTATGGCTACACCTTC,CASSQEPGNPNYGYTF
NA,TRBJ2-2,TRBV5-1,NA,TGCGCCAGCAGCTTGGTCCTAGCGAGGAACACCGGGGAGCTGTTTTTT,CASSLVLARNTGELFF
NA,TRBJ2-3,TRBV4-3,few,TGCGCCAGCAGCCAAGCCCTCCGGAGGGATACGCAGTATTTT,CASSQALRRDTQYF
NA,TRBJ2-5,TRBV5-1,few,TGCGCCAGCAGCTTGGCCGGGACTTTGAAAGAGACCCAGTACTTC,CASSLAGTLKETQYF
NA,TRBJ1-1,TRBV30,few,TGTGCCTGGAGTGTAACGGTGGGCGTCGATGAAGCTTTCTTT,CAWSVTVGVDEAFF
NA,TRBJ1-1,TRBV4-1,few,TGCGCCAGCAGCCAAGTTCGGGACGAAGCTTTCTTT,CASSQVRDEAFF
NA,TRBJ2-2,TRBV2,NA,TGTGCCAGCATGCGTACGGCGAACACCGGGGAGCTGTTTTTT,CASMRTANTGELFF
NA,TRBJ2-3,TRBV7-3,many,TGTGCCAGCAGCTTATCCCCTAGCACAGATACGCAGTATTTT,CASSLSPSTDTQYF
NA,TRBJ2-1,TRBV4-1,few,TGCGCCAGCAGCCAAGGAGCTCTGGCCCGCGGGGCCTACAATGAGCAGTTCTTC,CASSQGALARGAYNEQFF
NA,TRBJ2-5,TRBV30,NA,TGTGCCTGCAGTTGGGGCGGTCTTGTCCAAGAGACCCAGTACTTC,CACSWGGLVQETQYF
NA,TRBJ2-7,TRBV19,NA,TGTGCCAGTAGTCCCAGTCAGTTTAATTCCTACGAGCAGTACTTC,CASSPSQFNSYEQYF
NA,TRBJ2-7,TRBV20-1,few,TGCAGTGCTAGAGGACGCTACGAGCAGTACTTC,CSARGRYEQYF
NA,TRBJ2-2,TRBV18,NA,TGTGCCAGCTCACCAGGCAGGGAGTTCCACGGGGAGCTGTTTTTT,CASSPGREFHGELFF
NA,TRBJ2-7,TRBV20-1,NA,TGCAGTGCTATCCCCAGGGGCTACGAGCAGTACTTC,CSAIPRGYEQYF
NA,TRBJ2-1,TRBV9,NA,TGTGCCAGCAGCGTGTCGGTTTATGAGCAGTTCTTC,CASSVSVYEQFF
TRBD1,TRBJ2-7,TRBV29-1,NA,TGCAGCGTTGAACGGACAGGGACCTACGAGCAGTACTTC,CSVERTGTYEQYF
NA,TRBJ1-2,TRBV6-6,NA,TGTGCCAGCAGTTACTCGAGATACCCAGCGGACTATGGCTACACCTTC,CASSYSRYPADYGYTF
NA,TRBJ2-7,TRBV24-1,NA,TGTGCCACCCTCTGGCGGGACTCCCACTACGAGCAGTACTTC,CATLWRDSHYEQYF